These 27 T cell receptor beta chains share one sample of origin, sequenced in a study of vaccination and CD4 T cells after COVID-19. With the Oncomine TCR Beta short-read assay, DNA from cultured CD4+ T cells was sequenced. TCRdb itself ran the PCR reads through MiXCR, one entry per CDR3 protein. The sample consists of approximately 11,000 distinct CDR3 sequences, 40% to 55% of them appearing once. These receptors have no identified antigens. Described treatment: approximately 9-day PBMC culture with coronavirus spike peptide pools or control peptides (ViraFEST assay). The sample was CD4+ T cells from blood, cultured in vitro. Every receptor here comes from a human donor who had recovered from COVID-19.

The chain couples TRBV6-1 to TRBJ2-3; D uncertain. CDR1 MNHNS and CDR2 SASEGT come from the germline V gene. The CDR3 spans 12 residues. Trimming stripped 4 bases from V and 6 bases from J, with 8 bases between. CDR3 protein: CASSGAADTQYF. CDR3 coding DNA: TGTGCCAGCAGTGGGGCGGCGGATACGCAGTATTTT.

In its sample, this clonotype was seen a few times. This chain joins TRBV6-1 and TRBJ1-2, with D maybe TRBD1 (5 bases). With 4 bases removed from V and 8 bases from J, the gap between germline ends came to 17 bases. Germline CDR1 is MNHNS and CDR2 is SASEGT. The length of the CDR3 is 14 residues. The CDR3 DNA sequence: TGTGCCAGCAGTGTGGTCCCCAGGGATGAGGGCTACACCTTC. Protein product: CASSVVPRDEGYTF.

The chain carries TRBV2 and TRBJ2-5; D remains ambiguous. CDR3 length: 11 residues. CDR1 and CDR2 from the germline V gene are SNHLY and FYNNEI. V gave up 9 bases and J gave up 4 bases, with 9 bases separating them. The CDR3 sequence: CASFERETQYF. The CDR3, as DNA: TGTGCCAGTTTCGAGAGAGAGACCCAGTACTTC.

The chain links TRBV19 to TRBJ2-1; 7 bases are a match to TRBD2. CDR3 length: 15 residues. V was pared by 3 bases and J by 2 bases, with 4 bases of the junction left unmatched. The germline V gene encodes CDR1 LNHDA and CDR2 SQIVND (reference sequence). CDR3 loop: CASSIKLAPYNEQFF. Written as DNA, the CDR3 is TGTGCCAGTAGTATCAAACTAGCGCCCTACAATGAGCAGTTCTTC.

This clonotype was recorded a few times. CDR3 amino acids: CASSPGGSETQYF. CDR3 nucleotides: TGCGCCAGCAGCCCAGGGGGTTCAGAGACCCAGTACTTC. The chain uses TRBV5-1 and TRBJ2-5; 7 bases agree with TRBD1. There are 13 residues in the CDR3. With 4 bases clipped from V and 4 bases from J, the junction kept 4 bases outside the gene matches. Looked up from germline, CDR1 is SGHRS and CDR2 is YFSETQ.

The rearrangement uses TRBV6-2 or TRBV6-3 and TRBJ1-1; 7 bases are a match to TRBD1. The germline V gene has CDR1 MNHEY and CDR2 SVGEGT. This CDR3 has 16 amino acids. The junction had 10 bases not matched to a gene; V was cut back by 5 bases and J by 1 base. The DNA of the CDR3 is TGTGCCAGCAGTGCGACAGGGAACTCAAAGAACACTGAAGCTTTCTTT. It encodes CASSATGNSKNTEAFF.

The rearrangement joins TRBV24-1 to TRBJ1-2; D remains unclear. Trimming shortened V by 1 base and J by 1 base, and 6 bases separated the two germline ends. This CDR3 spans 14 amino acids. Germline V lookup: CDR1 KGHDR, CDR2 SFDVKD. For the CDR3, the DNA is TGTGCCACCAGTGATTTCACATATAACTATGGCTACACCTTC. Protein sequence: CATSDFTYNYGYTF.

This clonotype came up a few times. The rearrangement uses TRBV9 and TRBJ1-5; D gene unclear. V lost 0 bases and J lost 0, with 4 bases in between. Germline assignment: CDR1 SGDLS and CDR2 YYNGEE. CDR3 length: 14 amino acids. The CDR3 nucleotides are TGTGCCAGCAGCGTAGGCAGTAGCAATCAGCCCCAGCATTTT. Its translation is CASSVGSSNQPQHF. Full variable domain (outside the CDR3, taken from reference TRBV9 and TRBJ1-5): DSGVTQTPKHLITATGQRVTLRCSPRSGDLSVYWYQQSLDQGLQFLIQYYNGEERAKGNILERFSAQQFPDLHSELNLSSLELGDSALYFCASSVGSSNQPQHFGDGTRLSIL.

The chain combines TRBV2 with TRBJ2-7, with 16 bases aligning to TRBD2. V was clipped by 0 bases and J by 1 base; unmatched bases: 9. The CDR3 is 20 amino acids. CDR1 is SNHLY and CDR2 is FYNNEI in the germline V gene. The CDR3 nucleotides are TGTGCCAGCAGTGAAGCGGGACTAGCGGGGGGGCCTCGCCGTTCCTACGAGCAGTACTTC. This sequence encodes CASSEAGLAGGPRRSYEQYF. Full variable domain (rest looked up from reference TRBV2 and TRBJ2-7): EPEVTQTPSHQVTQMGQEVILRCVPISNHLYFYWYRQILGQKVEFLVSFYNNEISEKSEIFDDQFSVERPDGSNFTLKIRSTKLEDSAMYFCASSEAGLAGGPRRSYEQYFGPGTRLTVT.

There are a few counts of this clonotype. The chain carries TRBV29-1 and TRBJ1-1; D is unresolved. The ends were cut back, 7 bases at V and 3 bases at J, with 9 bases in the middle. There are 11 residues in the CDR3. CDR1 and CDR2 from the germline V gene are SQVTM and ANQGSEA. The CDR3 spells CSAVLDTEAFF. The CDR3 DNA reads TGCAGCGCTGTCCTGGACACTGAAGCTTTCTTT. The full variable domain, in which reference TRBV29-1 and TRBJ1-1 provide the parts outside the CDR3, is SAVISQKPSRDICQRGTSLTIQCQVDSQVTMMFWYRQQPGQSLTLIATANQGSEATYESGFVIDKFPISRPNLTFSTLTVSNMSPEDSSIYLCSAVLDTEAFFGQGTRLTVV.

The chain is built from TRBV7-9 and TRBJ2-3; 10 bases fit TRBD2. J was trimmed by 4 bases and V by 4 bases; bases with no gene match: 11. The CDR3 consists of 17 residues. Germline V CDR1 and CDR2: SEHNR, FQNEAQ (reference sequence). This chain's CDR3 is CASSSRSWLAGADTQYF. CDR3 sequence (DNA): TGTGCCAGCAGCTCCCGTTCTTGGCTAGCGGGAGCAGATACGCAGTATTTT.

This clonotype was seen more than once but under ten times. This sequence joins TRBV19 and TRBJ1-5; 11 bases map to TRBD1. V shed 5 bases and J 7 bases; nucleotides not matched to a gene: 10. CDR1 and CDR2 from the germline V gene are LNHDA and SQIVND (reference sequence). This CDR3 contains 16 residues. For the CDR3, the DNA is TGTGCCAGTAGTCCCCTCGGACAGGGGGCAAGACAGCCCCAGCATTTT. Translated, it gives CASSPLGQGARQPQHF.

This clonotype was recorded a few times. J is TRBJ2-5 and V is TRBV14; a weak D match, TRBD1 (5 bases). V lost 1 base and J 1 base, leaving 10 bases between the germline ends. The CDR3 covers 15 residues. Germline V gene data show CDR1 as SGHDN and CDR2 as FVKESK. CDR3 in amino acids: CASSQVMGPQETQYF. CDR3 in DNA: TGTGCCAGCAGCCAAGTAATGGGGCCCCAAGAGACCCAGTACTTC.

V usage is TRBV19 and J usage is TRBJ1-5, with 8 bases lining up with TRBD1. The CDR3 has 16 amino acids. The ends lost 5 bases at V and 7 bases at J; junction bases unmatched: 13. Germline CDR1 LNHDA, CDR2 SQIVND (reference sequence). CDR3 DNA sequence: TGTGCCAGTAGTCCCCGTCGGACAGGGAGGGAGCAGCCCCAGCATTTT. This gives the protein CASSPRRTGREQPQHF.

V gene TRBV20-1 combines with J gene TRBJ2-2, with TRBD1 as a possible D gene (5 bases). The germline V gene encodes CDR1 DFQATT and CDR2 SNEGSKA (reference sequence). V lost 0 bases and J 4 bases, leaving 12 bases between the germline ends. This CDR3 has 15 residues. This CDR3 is CSAREAGYSTGELFF. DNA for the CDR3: TGCAGTGCTAGAGAAGCAGGGTATAGCACCGGGGAGCTGTTTTTT.

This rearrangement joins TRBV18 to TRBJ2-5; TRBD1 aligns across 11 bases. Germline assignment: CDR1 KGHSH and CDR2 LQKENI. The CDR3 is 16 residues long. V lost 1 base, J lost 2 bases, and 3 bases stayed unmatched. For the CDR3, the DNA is TGTGCCAGCTCACCACGTCGGGACAGGGGGCAAGAGACCCAGTACTTC. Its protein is CASSPRRDRGQETQYF.

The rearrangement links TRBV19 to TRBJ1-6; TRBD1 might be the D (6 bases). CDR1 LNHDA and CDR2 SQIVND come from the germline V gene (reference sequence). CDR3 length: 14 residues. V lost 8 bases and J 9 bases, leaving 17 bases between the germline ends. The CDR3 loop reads CASLEGGAGSPLHF. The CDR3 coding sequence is TGTGCCAGTCTCGAGGGGGGGGCAGGTTCACCCCTCCACTTT.

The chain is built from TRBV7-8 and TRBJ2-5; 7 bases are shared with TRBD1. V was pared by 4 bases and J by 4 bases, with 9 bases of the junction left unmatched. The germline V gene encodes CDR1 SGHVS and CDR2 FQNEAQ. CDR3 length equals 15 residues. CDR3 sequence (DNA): TGTGCCAGCAGCTACCCCCGGGGACAGTTAGAGACCCAGTACTTC. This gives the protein CASSYPRGQLETQYF.

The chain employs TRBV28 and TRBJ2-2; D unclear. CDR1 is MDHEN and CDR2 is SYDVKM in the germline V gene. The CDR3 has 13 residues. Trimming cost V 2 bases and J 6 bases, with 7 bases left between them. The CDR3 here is CASSLNLPGELFF. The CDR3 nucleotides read TGTGCCAGCAGTTTAAATCTTCCCGGGGAGCTGTTTTTT.

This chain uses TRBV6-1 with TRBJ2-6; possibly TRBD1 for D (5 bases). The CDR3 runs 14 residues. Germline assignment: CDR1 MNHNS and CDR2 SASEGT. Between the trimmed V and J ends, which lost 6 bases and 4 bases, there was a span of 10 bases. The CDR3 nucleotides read TGTGCCAGCAGGCAGGGTCCCGGGGCCAACGTCCTGACTTTC. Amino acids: CASRQGPGANVLTF.

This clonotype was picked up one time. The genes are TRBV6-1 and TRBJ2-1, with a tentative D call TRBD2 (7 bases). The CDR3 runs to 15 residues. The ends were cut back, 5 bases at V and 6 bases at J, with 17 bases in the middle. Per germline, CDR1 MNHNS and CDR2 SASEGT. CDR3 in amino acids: CASSTPRGGGNEQFF. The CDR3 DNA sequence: TGTGCCAGCAGTACACCAAGGGGGGGGGGCAATGAGCAGTTCTTC.

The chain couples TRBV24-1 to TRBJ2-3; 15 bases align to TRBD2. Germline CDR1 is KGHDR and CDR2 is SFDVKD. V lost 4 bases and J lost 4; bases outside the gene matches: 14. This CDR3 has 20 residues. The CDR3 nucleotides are TGTGCCACCAGTGACCCCGGACTAGCGGGGGGGATTATGGGTGCAGATACGCAGTATTTT. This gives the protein CATSDPGLAGGIMGADTQYF.

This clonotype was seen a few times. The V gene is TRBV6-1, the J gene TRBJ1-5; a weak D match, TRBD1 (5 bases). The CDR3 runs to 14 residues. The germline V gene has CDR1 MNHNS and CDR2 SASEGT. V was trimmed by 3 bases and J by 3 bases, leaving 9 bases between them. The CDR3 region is CASSDVTVNQPQHF. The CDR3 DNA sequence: TGTGCCAGCAGTGATGTGACAGTCAATCAGCCCCAGCATTTT.

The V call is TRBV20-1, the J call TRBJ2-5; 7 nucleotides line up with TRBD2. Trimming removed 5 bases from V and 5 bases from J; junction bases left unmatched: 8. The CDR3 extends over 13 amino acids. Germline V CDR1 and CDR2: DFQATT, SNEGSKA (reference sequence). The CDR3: CSAPRWGGETQYF. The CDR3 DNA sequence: TGCAGTGCTCCCCGGTGGGGGGGGGAGACCCAGTACTTC.

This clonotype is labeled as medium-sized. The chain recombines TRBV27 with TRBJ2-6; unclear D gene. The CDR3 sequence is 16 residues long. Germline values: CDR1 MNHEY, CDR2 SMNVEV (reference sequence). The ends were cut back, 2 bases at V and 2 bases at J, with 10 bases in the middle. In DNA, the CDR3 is TGTGCCAGCAGTTTAGTAGGGAACCCTGGGGCCAACGTCCTGACTTTC. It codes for CASSLVGNPGANVLTF.

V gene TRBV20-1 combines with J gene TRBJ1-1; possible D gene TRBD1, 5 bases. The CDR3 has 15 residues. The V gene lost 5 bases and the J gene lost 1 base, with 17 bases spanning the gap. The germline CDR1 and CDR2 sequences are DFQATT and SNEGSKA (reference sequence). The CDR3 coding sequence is TGCAGTGCTGGGACCTCAGACAGACCGAACACTGAAGCTTTCTTT. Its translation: CSAGTSDRPNTEAFF.

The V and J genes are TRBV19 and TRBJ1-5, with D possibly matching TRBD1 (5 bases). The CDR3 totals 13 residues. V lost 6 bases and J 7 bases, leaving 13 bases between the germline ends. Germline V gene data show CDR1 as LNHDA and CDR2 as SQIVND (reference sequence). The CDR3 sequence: CASSREVWQPQHF. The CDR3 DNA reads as TGTGCCAGTAGCAGGGAGGTTTGGCAGCCCCAGCATTTT.